This T cell receptor beta chain was captured in a study of blood T cell repertoires in COVID-19. Study details: From T cells, B-cell-depleted T cells, or PBMCs came the material, which was cDNA or gDNA.

In the authors' methods: The authors estimated nucleated cell counts from reference gene primer amplification. TCRdb's copy holds only in-frame clones and misses some; the assay was immunoSEQ multiplex PCR. V, J and clone size reflect that table, while D and trimming were determined from the DNA. Of about 180,000 clones in the sample, 80% to 85% were seen once. It was during active infection that Seattle patients were enrolled and then longitudinally followed. The TCR was taken from a woman aged 65 to 85 with COVID-19, enrolled during active disease. Sequencing input: peripheral blood.

CDR3 sequence: CASTSGSKRVRSHEQYF. As DNA, the CDR3 is TGTGCCAGCACAAGCGGGAGTAAAAGGGTCAGATCCCACGAGCAGTACTTC. This sequence joins TRBV28 and TRBJ2-7; TRBD2 agrees at 8 bases. V lost 7 bases, J lost 5 bases, and 19 bases stayed unmatched. CDR1 and CDR2 from the germline V gene are MDHEN and SYDVKM. The CDR3 sequence is 17 residues long.